Below, 11 T cell receptor beta chains from the same sample are listed, as sequenced in a study of T cell clonotyping in hematopoietic cell transplantation. Libraries were prepared by immunoSEQ multiplex PCR; TCRdb keeps only in-frame clonotypes and omits some of them. Of just over 4,000 clones listed, 95% are singletons. This material consisted of PBMCs, taken 30 days after allogeneic stem cell transplant. These receptors all come from a male patient aged 45-60 years who had an allogeneic stem cell transplant from a related donor, so the T cells may come from the graft donor. Some clones in this sample may be carry-over from other donors' samples.

The gene calls are TRBV5-6 and TRBJ2-7; D may be TRBD1 or TRBD2 (5 bases each). The CDR3 totals 15 residues. V lost 3 bases to trimming and J lost 3 bases, with 16 bases between them. CDR1 is SGHDT, CDR2 YYEEEE, per germline. The CDR3 region has the DNA TGTGCCAGCAGCTGGACCGGGACCTATTTCTACGAGCAGTACTTC. Residues: CASSWTGTYFYEQYF.

The V and J genes are TRBV7-2 and TRBJ1-1; no clear D gene. V lost 2 bases and J lost 5, with 12 bases in between. Per germline, CDR1 SGHTA and CDR2 FQGNSA. This CDR3 spans 14 amino acids. The CDR3 DNA is TGTGCCAGCAGCTTATTGGGTTCGGTGACTGAAGCTTTCTTT. It specifies CASSLLGSVTEAFF.

This clone was counted only a few times. The rearrangement links TRBV6-5 to TRBJ2-3; TRBD1 is a possible D gene (5 bases). V lost 5 bases and J lost 3, with 9 bases in between. The CDR3 has 13 residues. Germline V gene data show CDR1 as MNHEY and CDR2 as SVGAGI. The CDR3 spells CASSRTRTDTQYF. In nucleotides, the CDR3 is TGTGCCAGCAGTCGGACACGGACAGATACGCAGTATTTT.

This clone occurred once. The chain carries TRBV6-4 and TRBJ2-2; TRBD2 aligns across 8 bases. This CDR3 is built from 19 residues. Germline values: CDR1 MRHNA, CDR2 SNTAGT. V lost 4 bases, J lost 4 bases, and 17 bases stayed unmatched. The CDR3 sequence: CASSVSPHPRGGLTGELFF. CDR3 in DNA: TGTGCCAGCAGTGTTTCCCCCCATCCACGGGGGGGCCTCACCGGGGAGCTGTTTTTT.

The chain combines TRBV5-1 with TRBJ2-7; 7 nucleotides agree with TRBD1. Per the germline V gene, CDR1 is SGHRS and CDR2 is YFSETQ. CDR3 length equals 15 residues. Germline trimming cut 3 bases from V and 0 bases from J; bases unmatched to any gene: 6. Here the CDR3 DNA reads TGCGCCAGCAGCTACTCGGGACAGCACTCCTACGAGCAGTACTTC. This encodes CASSYSGQHSYEQYF. Full variable domain (remainder filled in from reference TRBV5-1 and TRBJ2-7): KAGVTQTPRYLIKTRGQQVTLSCSPISGHRSVSWYQQTPGQGLQFLFEYFSETQRNKGNFPGRFSGRQFSNSRSEMNVSTLELGDSALYLCASSYSGQHSYEQYFGPGTRLTVT.

The chain has TRBV6-6 and TRBJ2-7; D might be TRBD1 (6 bases). Germline V gene data show CDR1 as MNHNY and CDR2 as SVGAGI (reference sequence). This CDR3 comprises 12 residues. V was pared by 11 bases and J by 5 bases, with 16 bases between. The CDR3 region has the DNA TGTGCCCACGGGCAGGGGATCAACGAGCAGTACTTC. Its translation: CAHGQGINEQYF.

The V and J genes are TRBV11-2 and TRBJ1-4, with 9 bases matching TRBD1. CDR3 length: 15 amino acids. J was trimmed by 8 bases and V by 3 bases; bases with no gene match: 7. Germline assignment: CDR1 SGHAT and CDR2 FQNNGV. The CDR3, as DNA: TGTGCCAGCAGCTTCGGGACAGGGATCGGCGAAAAACTGTTTTTT. Translated, it gives CASSFGTGIGEKLFF.

Points on this clone: A junction boundary mismatches the germline segment, possibly from a read error. CDR3 nucleotide sequence: TGTGCCAGCACCTTGCGGAGTCCCTATCGATCCCAAGAGACCCAGTACTTC. Residues: CASTLRSPYRSQETQYF. This chain joins TRBV5-6 and TRBJ2-5, with D unresolved. CDR1 and CDR2 (germline): SGHDT, YYEEEE. The CDR3 is 17 amino acids.

The chain links TRBV14 to TRBJ2-1, with D maybe TRBD1 (5 bases). In germline, CDR1 is SGHDN, CDR2 FVKESK. The V end lost 6 bases, the J end lost 0 bases, and 9 bases lay between the germline ends. The CDR3 runs to 14 residues. This chain's CDR3 is CASRPRDSYNEQFF. The CDR3 nucleotides read TGTGCCAGCAGACCCAGGGACTCCTACAATGAGCAGTTCTTC.

The genes are TRBV7-8 and TRBJ2-5; D perhaps matches TRBD2 (5 bases). CDR1 is SGHVS, CDR2 FQNEAQ, per germline. The CDR3 loop spans 14 amino acids. The V end lost 2 bases, the J end lost 2 bases, and 9 bases lay between the germline ends. CDR3 coding DNA: TGTGCCAGCAGCTTATATCGGGGACAAGAGACCCAGTACTTC. It translates to CASSLYRGQETQYF.

The rearrangement joins TRBV7-2 to TRBJ1-2, with D possibly TRBD1 on 6 matching bases. Trimming removed 8 bases at V and 12 bases at J, with 16 bases between. This CDR3 is 11 amino acids long. Germline V lookup: CDR1 SGHTA, CDR2 FQGNSA. The CDR3 spells CASGEGGPNTF. For the CDR3, the DNA is TGTGCCAGCGGGGAGGGGGGCCCCAACACCTTC.